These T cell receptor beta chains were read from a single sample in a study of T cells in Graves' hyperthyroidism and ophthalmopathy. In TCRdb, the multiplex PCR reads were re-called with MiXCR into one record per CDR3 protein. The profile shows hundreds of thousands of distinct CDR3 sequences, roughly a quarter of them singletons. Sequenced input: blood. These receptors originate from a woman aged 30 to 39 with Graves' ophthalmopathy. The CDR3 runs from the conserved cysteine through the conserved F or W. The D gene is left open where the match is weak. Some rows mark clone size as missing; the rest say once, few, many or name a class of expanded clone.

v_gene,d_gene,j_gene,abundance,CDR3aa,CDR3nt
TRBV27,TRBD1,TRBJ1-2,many,CASRLQGPSSLGGYGYTF,TGTGCCAGCAGGCTACAGGGGCCGTCCTCGTTGGGTGGCTATGGCTACACCTTC
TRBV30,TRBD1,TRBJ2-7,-,CAWSTGVSYEQYF,TGTGCCTGGAGTACAGGGGTCTCCTACGAGCAGTACTTC
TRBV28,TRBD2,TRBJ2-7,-,CASTPRLAENEQYF,TGTGCCAGCACCCCCAGACTAGCGGAAAACGAGCAGTACTTC
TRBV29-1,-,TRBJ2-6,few,CSVETPSGANVLTF,TGCAGCGTTGAGACACCCTCTGGGGCCAACGTCCTGACTTTC
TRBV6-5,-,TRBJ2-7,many,CASSYPYSAGSYEQYF,TGTGCCAGCAGTTACCCCTATTCTGCTGGCTCCTACGAGCAGTACTTC
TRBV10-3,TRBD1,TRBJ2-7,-,CAISVTGSSYEQYF,TGTGCCATCAGTGTGACAGGGTCTTCCTACGAGCAGTACTTC
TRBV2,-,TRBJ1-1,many,CASNYKFTEAFF,TGTGCCAGCAACTACAAGTTCACTGAAGCTTTCTTT
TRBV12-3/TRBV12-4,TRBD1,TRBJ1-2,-,CASHRTGRGYGYTF,TGTGCCAGCCATAGGACAGGACGGGGCTATGGCTACACCTTC
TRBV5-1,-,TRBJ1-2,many,CASSTETYGYTF,TGCGCCAGCAGTACAGAGACATATGGCTACACCTTC
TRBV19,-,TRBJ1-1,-,CASQADRTEAFF,TGTGCCAGCCAAGCAGACCGCACTGAAGCTTTCTTT
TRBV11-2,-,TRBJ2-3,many,CASSSPGADTQYF,TGTGCCAGCAGCTCCCCGGGCGCAGATACGCAGTATTTT
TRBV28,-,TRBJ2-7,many,CASSFRAPTYEQYF,TGTGCCAGCAGTTTTAGGGCCCCTACCTACGAGCAGTACTTC
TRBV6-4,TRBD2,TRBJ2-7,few,CASSELYLSTSGGSPYEQYF,TGTGCCAGCAGTGAGCTCTACCTCTCGACTAGCGGGGGCTCCCCCTACGAGCAGTACTTC
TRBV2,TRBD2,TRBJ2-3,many,CASRSGGYTDTQYF,TGTGCCAGCAGGTCCGGGGGGTACACAGATACGCAGTATTTT
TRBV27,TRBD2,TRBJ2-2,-,CASSPLTSGGPNTGELFF,TGTGCCAGCAGTCCCTTGACTAGCGGGGGACCGAACACCGGGGAGCTGTTTTTT
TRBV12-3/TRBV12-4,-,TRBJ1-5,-,CASSLDSRQPQHF,TGTGCCAGCAGTTTAGACAGTCGCCAGCCCCAGCATTTT
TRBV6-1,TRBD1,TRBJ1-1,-,CASSRATGVGTEAFF,TGTGCCAGCAGTCGCGCGACAGGGGTGGGCACTGAAGCTTTCTTT
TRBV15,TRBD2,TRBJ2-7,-,CATSRELLRGGEQYF,TGTGCCACCAGCAGAGAACTGCTGAGGGGAGGGGAGCAGTACTTC
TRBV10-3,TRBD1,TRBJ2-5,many,CAISPGQGGETQYF,TGTGCCATCAGTCCGGGACAGGGAGGGGAGACCCAGTACTTC
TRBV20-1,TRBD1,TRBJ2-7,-,CSALDRVVPYEQCF,TGCAGTGCCCTCGACAGGGTAGTACCTTACGAGCAGTGCTTC
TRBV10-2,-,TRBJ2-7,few,CASSELDGTYEQYF,TGCGCCAGCAGTGAGTTGGACGGTACCTACGAGCAGTACTTC
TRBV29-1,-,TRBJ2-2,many,CSVEVLVGQNTGELFF,TGCAGCGTTGAGGTCTTGGTCGGACAGAACACCGGGGAGCTGTTTTTT
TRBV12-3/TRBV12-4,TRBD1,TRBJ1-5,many,CASSIDRAQPQHF,TGTGCCAGCAGTATTGACAGGGCTCAGCCCCAGCATTTT
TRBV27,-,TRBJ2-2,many,CASSLVVETGELFF,TGTGCCAGCAGTTTAGTTGTGGAGACCGGGGAGCTGTTTTTT
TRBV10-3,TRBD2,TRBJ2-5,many,CAISGLALETQYF,TGTGCCATCAGCGGACTAGCGTTAGAGACCCAGTACTTC
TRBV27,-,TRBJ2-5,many,CASSFLGGRETQYF,TGTGCCAGCAGTTTTTTGGGGGGGCGGGAGACCCAGTACTTC
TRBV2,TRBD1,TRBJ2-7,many,CASLGQAASYEQYF,TGTGCCAGCCTCGGACAGGCAGCTTCCTACGAGCAGTACTTC
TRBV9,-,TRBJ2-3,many,CASSVDSTDTQYF,TGTGCCAGCAGCGTAGACAGCACAGATACGCAGTATTTT
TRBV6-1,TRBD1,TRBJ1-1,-,CASSLRAGGNTEAFF,TGTGCCAGCAGTCTCCGCGCAGGGGGGAACACTGAAGCTTTCTTT
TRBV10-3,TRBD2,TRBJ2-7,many,CAIAGGASIYEQYF,TGTGCCATCGCGGGGGGGGCTTCAATTTACGAGCAGTACTTC
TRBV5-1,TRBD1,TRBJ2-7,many,CASSLGATGIPYEQYF,TGCGCCAGCAGCTTGGGGGCGACAGGGATTCCCTACGAGCAGTACTTC
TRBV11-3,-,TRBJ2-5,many,CASSGIQQETQYF,TGTGCCAGCAGCGGAATACAGCAAGAGACCCAGTACTTC
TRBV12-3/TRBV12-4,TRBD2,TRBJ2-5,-,CASSLGGLAGSYLQETQYF,TGTGCCAGCAGTTTAGGAGGACTAGCGGGGAGCTACCTCCAAGAGACCCAGTACTTC
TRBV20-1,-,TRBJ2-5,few,CSAKGEPQETQYF,TGCAGTGCCAAGGGGGAACCGCAAGAGACCCAGTACTTC
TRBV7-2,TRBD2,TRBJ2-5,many,CASSHSLLAGQETQYF,TGTGCCAGCAGCCACTCTTTACTAGCGGGGCAAGAGACCCAGTACTTC
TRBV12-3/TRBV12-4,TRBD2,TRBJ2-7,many,CATSGGAIYEQYF,TGTGCCACTAGCGGGGGAGCTATCTACGAGCAGTACTTC
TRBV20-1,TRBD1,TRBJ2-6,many,CSAGTGASGANVLTF,TGCAGTGCCGGGACAGGGGCCTCTGGGGCCAACGTCCTGACTTTC